The present T cell receptor (beta chain) was sequenced within a study of blood T cell repertoires in COVID-19. Study details: COVID-19 samples from acute and convalescent phases originated in the United States, Italy and Spain.

The CDR3 totals 11 residues. The V gene lost 6 bases and the J gene lost 7 bases, with 7 bases spanning the gap. The V gene's germline CDR1 is SNHLY and CDR2 FYNNEI. As handled by the study authors: Amplification with reference gene primers provided the estimates of nucleated cell counts. Clones were sequenced by immunoSEQ multiplex PCR, and TCRdb holds only the in-frame ones, with some missing. The DNA gave D and trimming, while V, J and clone size come from that table. The sample has 75,000 to 100,000 clones; 70% to 90% are singletons. This sequence was found in a man older than 75 with acute or convalescent COVID-19. The rearrangement joins TRBV2 to TRBJ2-1; possibly TRBD1 for D (6 bases). The specimen was peripheral blood. The CDR3 region has the DNA TGTGCCAGCAGCGGACAGAATGAGCAGTTCTTC. Translation gives CASSGQNEQFF.